Listed below are T cell receptor beta chains from one sample, sequenced in a study of blood T cell repertoires in COVID-19. Measured with immunoSEQ multiplex PCR; TCRdb has only the in-frame clones, and not every one. The sample carries roughly 50,000 clones, 80% to 95% recorded once. Sample: peripheral blood. These receptors originate from a man aged 45-60 years with active COVID-19. The CDR3 runs from the conserved cysteine through the conserved F or W. The D gene is left open where the match is weak. Size tells how often a clone was seen (once, few, many) or the class of an expanded clone, and some rows leave it out.

v_gene,j_gene,d_gene,abundance,CDR3nt,CDR3aa
TRBV11-2,TRBJ2-4,-,-,TGTGCCAGCAGCTCCCCCGGAGGCCGGAGAGCCAAAAACATTCAGTACTTC,CASSSPGGRRAKNIQYF
TRBV9,TRBJ1-6,-,-,TGTGCCAGCAGCCCTACCCCGGGACAAAGAAATTCACCCCTCCACTTT,CASSPTPGQRNSPLHF
TRBV14,TRBJ2-3,TRBD2,-,TGTGCCAGCAGCCCGATCCGAGGACTAGCATCCTACACAGATACGCAGTATTTT,CASSPIRGLASYTDTQYF
TRBV5-5,TRBJ1-5,-,-,TGTGCCAGCAGCTTGTCCCTCGATCAGCCCCAGCATTTT,CASSLSLDQPQHF
TRBV7-2,TRBJ1-2,TRBD1,-,TGTGCCAGCAGCCCTACCGGGACAGGGGCCACCACCTTC,CASSPTGTGATTF
TRBV5-5,TRBJ2-7,-,few,TGTGCCAGCAGCTTTGGGGGCAGCTCCTACGAGCAGTACTTC,CASSFGGSSYEQYF
TRBV5-1,TRBJ2-4,-,-,TGCGCCAGCAGCTTGAGCTCGCGGGCCTTACAAAACATTCAGTACTTC,CASSLSSRALQNIQYF
TRBV2,TRBJ1-2,-,-,TGTGCCAGCAGTGTCGGTGCAGGGCTAAACTATGGCTACACCTTC,CASSVGAGLNYGYTF
TRBV3-1/TRBV3-2,TRBJ2-1,-,-,TGTGCCAGCAGCCAAGTGGCCGGGAGAGTAGGTGAGCAGTTCTTC,CASSQVAGRVGEQFF
TRBV27,TRBJ1-2,-,once,TGTGCCAGCAAAACCAGCGGGGGCTATGGCTACACCTTC,CASKTSGGYGYTF
TRBV4-1,TRBJ1-3,-,-,TGCGCCAGCAGCCTGGGAGCATACTCTGGAAACACCATATATTTT,CASSLGAYSGNTIYF
TRBV19,TRBJ2-7,-,-,TGTGCCAGTAGTAGAGCTGGGGGGGACACAACCTACGAGCAGTACTTC,CASSRAGGDTTYEQYF
TRBV28,TRBJ1-1,TRBD1,few,TGTGCCAGCAGTTTATTGGACAGGGGGCAGAATGAAGCTTTCTTT,CASSLLDRGQNEAFF
TRBV5-6,TRBJ2-1,-,once,TGTGCCAGCAGCTTGGCCCCGGGAAATATGGTCTTC,CASSLAPGNMVF
TRBV30,TRBJ1-6,TRBD1,-,TGTGCCTGGAGTCCCCTCCGGGACAGGGGGGATTCACCCCTCCACTTT,CAWSPLRDRGDSPLHF
TRBV6-6,TRBJ1-2,TRBD1,-,TGTGCCAGCAACCCGGGACAGATTAACTATGGCTACACCTTC,CASNPGQINYGYTF
TRBV11-2,TRBJ2-5,-,-,TGTGCCAGCAGCCGGGCAGGGGACGGGGTGACCCAGTACTTC,CASSRAGDGVTQYF
TRBV5-1,TRBJ1-5,-,-,TGCGCCAGTAACCATACAGGAGAGAGCAATCAGCCCCAGCATTTT,CASNHTGESNQPQHF
TRBV11-2,TRBJ1-3,TRBD1,-,TGTGCCAGCAGCGCTACAGGGGCAGGGAAGAACACCATATATTTT,CASSATGAGKNTIYF
TRBV5-6,TRBJ1-1,-,-,TGTGCCAGCAGCTTAATCCAGGGATATAACACTGAAGCTTTCTTT,CASSLIQGYNTEAFF
TRBV18,TRBJ2-7,TRBD1,once,TGTGCCAGCTCACCTGGGACAGGGGCACACTACGAGCAGTACTTC,CASSPGTGAHYEQYF
TRBV5-1,TRBJ1-5,-,-,TGCGCCAGCAGCCCCGAGTTGACAGACAATCAGCCCCAGCATTTT,CASSPELTDNQPQHF
TRBV6-4,TRBJ2-7,-,-,TGTGCCAGCAGTGGCCTGGTGCGGGACAGCGAATACGAGCAGTACTTC,CASSGLVRDSEYEQYF
TRBV6-2/TRBV6-3,TRBJ1-2,TRBD1,-,TGTGCCAGCAGTTACCCCGGGGGACAGACTAACTATGGCTACACCTTC,CASSYPGGQTNYGYTF
TRBV4-3,TRBJ2-1,TRBD2,-,TGCGCCAGCAGCCAAAAAGGCGGGGGGGTCCAGTTCTTC,CASSQKGGGVQFF
TRBV19,TRBJ2-1,TRBD1,-,TGTGCCAGTGGGACAGGGGTCAATGAGCAGTTCTTC,CASGTGVNEQFF
TRBV5-4,TRBJ1-6,TRBD1,-,TGTGCCAGCAGCCGACAGGGGGCGGATTCGTCACCCCTCCACTTT,CASSRQGADSSPLHF
TRBV3-1/TRBV3-2,TRBJ1-5,-,few,TGTGCCAGCAGCCAAGATCTCGGTAGCAATCAGCCCCAGCATTTT,CASSQDLGSNQPQHF
TRBV6-5,TRBJ2-1,-,-,TGTGCCAGCACCACAGATAGGACAGTCTCCAATGAGCAGTTCTTC,CASTTDRTVSNEQFF
TRBV15,TRBJ1-1,TRBD1,-,TGTGCCACCAGCCTAGACAGGGGAAGTGTTGAAGCTTTCTTT,CATSLDRGSVEAFF
TRBV6-2/TRBV6-3,TRBJ1-5,-,once,TGTGCCAGCAGTTACTCATTACCCGGGAGAGGGGAGATTAGCAATCAGCCCCAGCATTTT,CASSYSLPGRGEISNQPQHF
TRBV12-3/TRBV12-4,TRBJ1-1,-,-,TGTGCCAGCACTACCTATCCAGGTTTCGAAGCTTTCTTT,CASTTYPGFEAFF
TRBV19,TRBJ2-2,-,-,TGTGCCAGTAGTGCAGGGATGGTCGGGGAGCTGTTTTTT,CASSAGMVGELFF
TRBV7-6,TRBJ2-3,-,-,TGTGCCAGCAGCGTCTGGACTACCAACACAGATACGCAGTATTTT,CASSVWTTNTDTQYF
TRBV7-9,TRBJ2-7,TRBD1,-,TGTGCCAGCAGCTTGATGGGACAGGGACGGACGGTGTTCTTC,CASSLMGQGRTVFF
TRBV5-1,TRBJ2-7,TRBD2,-,TGCGCCAGCAGCTTTACTAGCGGGGGTTCCTACGAGCAGTACTTC,CASSFTSGGSYEQYF
TRBV6-6,TRBJ1-1,-,-,TGTGCCAGCAGTTACGACAGTAGGACTGAAGCTTTCTTT,CASSYDSRTEAFF
TRBV19,TRBJ1-2,-,-,TGTGCCAGTAGTTCCGGGTCTAACTATGGCTACACCTTC,CASSSGSNYGYTF
TRBV18,TRBJ2-2,-,-,TGTGCCAGCTCACCGAAGAGAGGATTTTGTGTTGCCGGGGAGCTGTTTTTT,CASSPKRGFCVAGELFF
TRBV6-5,TRBJ2-1,-,-,TGTGCCAGCAGTCGGCGGGATGAGCAGTTCTTC,CASSRRDEQFF
TRBV24-1,TRBJ2-1,TRBD1,-,TGTGCCACCAGTGGGGGACAGGGTCTGAACAATGAGCAGTTCTTC,CATSGGQGLNNEQFF
TRBV6-5,TRBJ1-2,-,-,TGTGCCAGCTCCGAACCGGGATATGGCTACACCTTC,CASSEPGYGYTF
TRBV7-9,TRBJ1-4,-,-,TGTGCCAGCAGCATGGGGGGGTCGGCTGAAAAACTGTTTTTT,CASSMGGSAEKLFF
TRBV5-6,TRBJ2-2,TRBD2,-,TGTGCCAGCAGCCCAAGGTATGGAGGTAGCGGGAGCTCTAGGGAGCTGTTTTTT,CASSPRYGGSGSSRELFF
TRBV30,TRBJ1-2,-,-,TGTGCCTGCAATTTAGGGGCAGTCTATGGCTACACCTTC,CACNLGAVYGYTF